The 2 T cell receptor beta chains below were found in one sample sequenced in a study of OX40 agonist ivuxolimab in advanced cancers. Assay used: immunoSEQ multiplex PCR; TCRdb lists only in-frame clones, some missing. The sample lists tens of thousands of clones, about 90% occurring once. The starting material was CD4+ or CD8+ T cells sorted from blood, obtained in a trial of the OX40 agonist ivuxolimab. Receptor source: an adult with an advanced solid tumor such as melanoma, head and neck, liver or kidney cancer.

The chain is built from TRBV7-6 and TRBJ2-2; 9 bases agree with TRBD1. With 5 bases clipped from V and 5 bases from J, the junction kept 9 bases outside the gene matches. The CDR3 is 16 amino acids. Germline V lookup: CDR1 SGHVS, CDR2 FNYEAQ. The CDR3 spells CASSPTGGVRTGELFF. DNA for the CDR3: TGTGCCAGCAGCCCTACAGGGGGCGTGAGAACCGGGGAGCTGTTTTTT. The whole variable domain, filled in from reference TRBV7-6 and TRBJ2-2, reads GAGVSQSPRYKVTKRGQDVALRCDPISGHVSLYWYRQALGQGPEFLTYFNYEAQQDKSGLPNDRFSAERPEGSISTLTIQRTEQRDSAMYRCASSPTGGVRTGELFFGEGSRLTVL.

The gene calls are TRBV5-1 and TRBJ1-1, with 9 nucleotides matching TRBD1. In germline, CDR1 is SGHRS, CDR2 YFSETQ. The CDR3 runs 17 residues. Trimming cost V 4 bases and J 0 bases; bases outside gene matches: 10. CDR3 in DNA: TGCGCCAGCAGCCACGCCGGGACAGGGAGGATGAACACTGAAGCTTTCTTT. This codes for CASSHAGTGRMNTEAFF.